One and the same sample provided the 9 T cell receptor beta chains below, sequenced in a study of cytomegalovirus exposure and HLA in healthy donors. PCR involved 60 Vbeta and 13 Jbeta primers. Clones were sequenced by immunoSEQ multiplex PCR, and TCRdb holds only the in-frame ones, with some missing. The data contain 110,000 to 150,000 clones, around 80% of them singletons. Source material: PBMCs. Receptors originate from a woman in her thirties or forties in good health and CMV-seropositive.

The V call is TRBV4-1, the J call TRBJ2-7; tentatively, D is TRBD2 (5 bases). Trimming removed 1 base at V and 0 bases at J, with 10 bases between. Germline values: CDR1 MGHRA, CDR2 YSYEKL. There are 15 residues in the CDR3. The CDR3 loop is CASSQGAGSSYEQYF. CDR3 DNA sequence: TGCGCCAGCAGCCAAGGTGCTGGGAGCTCCTACGAGCAGTACTTC.

The rearrangement links TRBV6-5 to TRBJ2-2, with 11 bases that match TRBD2. Germline loops: CDR1 MNHEY, CDR2 SVGAGI. CDR3 length equals 16 residues. The V and J ends lost 0 bases and 4 bases, in that order; junction bases with no gene match: 1. As DNA, the CDR3 is TGTGCCAGCAGTTACTCTAGCGGGAGGGGCACCGGGGAGCTGTTTTTT. This gives the protein CASSYSSGRGTGELFF.

The CDR3: CASRGAKGNQPQHF. The CDR3 DNA reads as TGTGCCAGCAGAGGGGCGAAGGGCAATCAGCCCCAGCATTTT. This chain uses TRBV28 with TRBJ1-5, with TRBD1 as a possible D gene (5 bases). Trimming pared 6 bases from V and 2 bases from J, leaving 11 bases between. The germline CDR1 and CDR2 sequences are MDHEN and SYDVKM. The CDR3 consists of 14 residues.

The CDR3 region is CASSEAYEQYF. The CDR3, as DNA: TGTGCCAGCAGTGAAGCGTACGAGCAGTACTTC. The V call is TRBV25-1, the J call TRBJ2-7, with D unclear. Looked up from germline, CDR1 is MGHDK and CDR2 is SYGVNS. This CDR3 comprises 11 residues. V lost 2 bases to trimming and J lost 4 bases, with 3 bases between them.

This clone appeared once. The chain has TRBV2 and TRBJ2-2; TRBD1 matches 12 bases. Unmatched junction bases numbered 4, after V lost 6 bases and J lost 8 bases. The CDR3 is 14 amino acids. Germline CDR1 is SNHLY and CDR2 is FYNNEI. CDR3 sequence (DNA): TGTGCCAGCAGGGGACAGGGGGCTCGAGGGGAGCTGTTTTTT. It encodes CASRGQGARGELFF.

The V call is TRBV5-4, the J call TRBJ2-3; maybe TRBD2 (7 bases). In germline, CDR1 is SGHNT, CDR2 YYREEE (reference sequence). V dropped 4 bases and J dropped 2 bases, with 23 bases sitting between them. The CDR3 has 18 amino acids. DNA of the CDR3: TGTGCCAGCAGCGCACGGCGGGGGCACGGAACTTTCACAGATACGCAGTATTTT. Amino acid sequence: CASSARRGHGTFTDTQYF.

J is TRBJ2-5 and V is TRBV15, with TRBD2 as a possible D gene (6 bases). Trimming removed 1 base from V and 5 bases from J, with 14 bases in between. There are 15 residues in the CDR3. The germline V gene encodes CDR1 LNHNV and CDR2 YYDKDF (reference sequence). The CDR3: CATSRVAGTRETQYF. CDR3 DNA sequence: TGTGCCACCAGCAGAGTCGCTGGGACTCGGGAGACCCAGTACTTC. The full variable domain, rest sourced from reference TRBV15 and TRBJ2-5, is DAMVIQNPRYQVTQFGKPVTLSCSQTLNHNVMYWYQQKSSQAPKLLFHYYDKDFNNEADTPDNFQSRRPNTSFCFLDIRSPGLGDTAMYLCATSRVAGTRETQYFGPGTRLLVL.

The chain uses TRBV6-5 and TRBJ1-1, with D unclear. V lost 2 bases, J lost 1 base, and 8 bases lay in between. The CDR3 is 14 amino acids. Per germline, CDR1 MNHEY and CDR2 SVGAGI. In nucleotides, the CDR3 is TGTGCCAGCAGTTACGCTACTGGGAACACTGAAGCTTTCTTT. Protein product: CASSYATGNTEAFF.

The rearrangement links TRBV19 to TRBJ1-2; TRBD1 aligns across 8 bases. Germline trimming cut 5 bases from V and 6 bases from J; bases unmatched to any gene: 8. From germline, CDR1 is LNHDA and CDR2 SQIVND (reference sequence). The CDR3 covers 14 residues. Here the CDR3 reads CASSAWTGRNGYTF. The DNA for the CDR3 is TGTGCCAGTAGTGCCTGGACAGGGAGAAATGGCTACACCTTC.